This TCR beta chain was sequenced during a study of radiotherapy plus CTLA-4 blockade in lung cancer. Whole-study context: Overall, roughly 18% of patients showed an objective response, while over 30% attained disease control.

General study results and limits: In blood, after radiotherapy plus ipilimumab, tumor-derived TCR clones expanded. Early blood T cell clone dynamics, with interferon-beta, were reported to best predict response.

Turning to this clone: Its antigen is not known.

Focal radiation plus CTLA-4 blockade with ipilimumab was administered to patients who had chemo-refractory metastatic non-small-cell lung cancer. Per the germline V gene, CDR1 is SGHTS and CDR2 is YDEGEE. V lost 0 bases, J lost 5 bases, and 11 bases lay in between. The CDR3 extends over 15 amino acids. TCRdb's copy holds only in-frame clones and misses some; the assay was immunoSEQ multiplex PCR. The sample lists 65,000 to 100,000 clones; under 85% were seen once. The sample here was peripheral blood, taken from a patient treated with radiotherapy plus ipilimumab. The rearrangement links TRBV5-8 to TRBJ2-2, with D possibly TRBD2 on 6 matching bases. This receptor was identified in a human donor with non-small cell lung cancer who had stable disease on radiotherapy plus ipilimumab. CDR3 protein: CASSLGSRGTGELFF. The CDR3 DNA sequence: TGTGCCAGCAGCTTGGGCTCGCGGGGAACCGGGGAGCTGTTTTTT.